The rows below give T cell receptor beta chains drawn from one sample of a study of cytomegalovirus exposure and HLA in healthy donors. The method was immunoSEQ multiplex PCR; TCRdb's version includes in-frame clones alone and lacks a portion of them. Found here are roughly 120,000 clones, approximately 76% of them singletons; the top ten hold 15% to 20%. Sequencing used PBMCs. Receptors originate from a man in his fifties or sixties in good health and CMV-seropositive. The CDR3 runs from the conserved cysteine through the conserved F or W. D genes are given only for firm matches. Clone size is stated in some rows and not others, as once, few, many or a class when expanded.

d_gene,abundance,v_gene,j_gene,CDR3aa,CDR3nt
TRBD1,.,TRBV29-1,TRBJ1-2,CSVDRDRVGYTF,TGCAGCGTTGATCGGGACAGGGTCGGCTACACCTTC
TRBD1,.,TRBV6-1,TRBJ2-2,CASSQGASGELFF,TGTGCCAGCAGCCAGGGGGCTAGCGGGGAGCTGTTTTTT
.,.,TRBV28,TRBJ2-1,CASRVQGVNEQFF,TGTGCCAGCAGGGTACAGGGAGTTAATGAGCAGTTCTTC
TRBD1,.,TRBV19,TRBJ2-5,CASSTWDRGRRGETQYF,TGTGCCAGTAGTACCTGGGACAGGGGTAGAAGAGGAGAGACCCAGTACTTC
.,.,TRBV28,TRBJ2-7,CASSSSGTQFIYEQYF,TGTGCCAGCAGTTCCTCCGGGACACAGTTCATCTACGAGCAGTACTTC
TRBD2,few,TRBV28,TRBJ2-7,CASSPLAGRYEQYF,TGTGCCAGCAGTCCCTTAGCGGGACGCTACGAGCAGTACTTC
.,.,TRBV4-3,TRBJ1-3,CASSQEQAGNTIYF,TGCGCCAGCAGCCAAGAACAGGCTGGAAACACCATATATTTT
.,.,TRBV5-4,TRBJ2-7,CASSLILEGEQYF,TGTGCCAGCAGCTTGATCCTGGAGGGCGAGCAGTACTTC
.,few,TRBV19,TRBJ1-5,CATSGGYNQPQHF,TGTGCCACCTCGGGGGGTTACAATCAGCCCCAGCATTTT
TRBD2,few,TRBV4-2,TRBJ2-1,CASSQVAGGPSNEQFF,TGTGCCAGCAGCCAGGTAGCGGGAGGGCCCTCGAATGAGCAGTTCTTC
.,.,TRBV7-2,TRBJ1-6,CASSLRGTKLSYNSPLHF,TGTGCCAGCAGCTTAAGGGGGACAAAGCTGTCCTATAATTCACCCCTCCACTTT
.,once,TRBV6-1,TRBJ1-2,CASSETYGYTF,TGTGCCAGCAGTGAGACATATGGCTACACCTTC
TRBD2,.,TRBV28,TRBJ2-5,CASLKGGLETQYF,TGTGCCTCCCTGAAGGGAGGGTTGGAGACCCAGTACTTC
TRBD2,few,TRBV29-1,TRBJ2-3,CSVSGSLTDTQYF,TGCAGCGTTAGCGGGAGTCTCACAGATACGCAGTATTTT
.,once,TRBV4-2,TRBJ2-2,CASSQVSVTGELFF,TGTGCCAGCAGCCAAGTTTCGGTCACCGGGGAGCTGTTTTTT
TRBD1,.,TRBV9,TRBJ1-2,CASSAGTAVNYGYTF,TGTGCCAGCAGCGCCGGGACAGCCGTTAACTATGGCTACACCTTC
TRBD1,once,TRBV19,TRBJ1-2,CASTPTGGPTNYGYTF,TGTGCCAGTACCCCGACAGGGGGCCCTACTAACTATGGCTACACCTTC
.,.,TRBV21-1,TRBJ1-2,CASSQEQGSTF,TGTGCCAGCAGTCAAGAGCAGGGGAGTACCTTC
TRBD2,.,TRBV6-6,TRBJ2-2,CASRGLATLFAGELFF,TGTGCCAGCAGGGGACTAGCGACCCTCTTCGCCGGGGAGCTGTTTTTT
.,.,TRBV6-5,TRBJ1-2,CASSYSRGSYGYTF,TGTGCCAGCAGTTACTCGCGGGGATCCTATGGCTACACCTTC
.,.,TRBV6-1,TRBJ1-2,CASIRQIANYGYTF,TGTGCCAGCATCAGACAGATAGCTAACTATGGCTACACCTTC
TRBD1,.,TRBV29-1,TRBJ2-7,CSVVNRGYEQYF,TGCAGCGTCGTGAACAGGGGCTACGAGCAGTACTTC
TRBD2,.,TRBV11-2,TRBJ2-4,CASSLEGTSGSTLWIQYF,TGTGCCAGCAGCTTAGAGGGGACTAGCGGGAGTACTCTATGGATTCAGTACTTC
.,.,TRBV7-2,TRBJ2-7,CASSLAGPTYEQYF,TGTGCCAGCAGCTTAGCGGGGCCAACCTACGAGCAGTACTTC
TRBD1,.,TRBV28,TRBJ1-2,CASRGGQYAYGYTF,TGTGCCAGCAGGGGGGGACAGTATGCCTATGGCTACACCTTC
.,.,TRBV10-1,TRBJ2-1,CASSEARGSSYNEQFF,TGCGCCAGCAGTGAGGCTCGGGGGAGCTCCTACAATGAGCAGTTCTTC
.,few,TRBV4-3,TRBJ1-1,CASSQDGTGNTEAFF,TGCGCCAGCAGCCAAGATGGAACGGGGAACACTGAAGCTTTCTTT
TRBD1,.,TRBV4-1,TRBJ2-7,CASSLQGDPYEQYF,TGCGCCAGCAGCTTACAGGGGGACCCCTACGAGCAGTACTTC
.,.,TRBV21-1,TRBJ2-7,CASSKDSRQGPSSYEQYF,TGTGCCAGCAGCAAAGACTCTAGACAGGGACCAAGCTCCTACGAGCAGTACTTC
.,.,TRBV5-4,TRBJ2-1,CASSLAVSLAYNEQFF,TGTGCCAGCAGCTTGGCCGTGAGTTTGGCCTACAATGAGCAGTTCTTC
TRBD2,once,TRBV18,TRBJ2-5,CASSPLGKASGHSAQYF,TGTGCCAGCTCACCACTCGGCAAGGCTAGCGGTCACTCGGCCCAGTACTTC
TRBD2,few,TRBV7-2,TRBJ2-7,CASSTSSGGAPYEQYF,TGTGCCAGCAGCACCTCTAGCGGTGGGGCCCCCTACGAGCAGTACTTC
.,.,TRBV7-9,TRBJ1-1,CASNSQSWGGGAFF,TGTGCCAGCAACTCGCAGTCGTGGGGGGGCGGAGCTTTCTTT
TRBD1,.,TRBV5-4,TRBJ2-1,CASSTGTDPYNEQFF,TGTGCCAGCAGCACCGGGACAGATCCTTACAATGAGCAGTTCTTC
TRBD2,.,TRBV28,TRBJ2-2,CASNRGANTGELFF,TGTGCCAGTAATCGGGGGGCGAACACCGGGGAGCTGTTTTTT
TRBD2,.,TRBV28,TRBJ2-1,CASRTSGAYNEQFF,TGTGCCAGCAGGACTAGCGGAGCCTACAATGAGCAGTTCTTC
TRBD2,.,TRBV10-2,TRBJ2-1,CASGRLAGGGDEQFF,TGCGCCAGCGGGCGCCTAGCGGGAGGAGGAGATGAGCAGTTCTTC
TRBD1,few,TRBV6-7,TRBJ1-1,CASSHRGTEAFF,TGTGCCAGCAGTCACAGGGGCACTGAAGCTTTCTTT
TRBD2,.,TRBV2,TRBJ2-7,CASSEGLAGGPGDEQYF,TGTGCCAGCAGTGAAGGACTAGCGGGAGGGCCTGGGGACGAGCAGTACTTC
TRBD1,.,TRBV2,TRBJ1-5,CASSAWQGDGQPQHF,TGTGCCAGCAGCGCATGGCAGGGGGACGGTCAGCCCCAGCATTTT
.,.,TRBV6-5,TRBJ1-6,CASSYVSDNNSPLHF,TGTGCCAGCAGTTACGTTTCAGATAATAATTCACCCCTCCACTTT
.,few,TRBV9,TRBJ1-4,CASSVSPGQRNEKLFF,TGTGCCAGCAGCGTTTCCCCCGGACAGCGTAATGAAAAACTGTTTTTT
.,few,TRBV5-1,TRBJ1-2,CASSPTTRRDTYGYTF,TGCGCCAGCAGCCCCACCACCCGTCGGGACACCTATGGCTACACCTTC
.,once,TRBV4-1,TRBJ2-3,CASSLGTSTDTQYF,TGCGCCAGCAGCCTGGGGACTAGCACAGATACGCAGTATTTT
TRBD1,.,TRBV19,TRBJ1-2,CASSLTGGLNYGYTF,TGTGCCAGTAGCCTGACAGGGGGCCTCAACTATGGCTACACCTTC
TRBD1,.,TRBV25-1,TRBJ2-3,CASNLQGAPTDTQYF,TGTGCCAGCAACCTACAGGGGGCTCCCACAGATACGCAGTATTTT
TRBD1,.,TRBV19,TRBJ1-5,CASWDRGNQPQHF,TGTGCCAGCTGGGACAGGGGGAATCAGCCCCAGCATTTT
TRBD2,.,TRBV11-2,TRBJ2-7,CASSPGTSGIGEQYF,TGTGCCAGCAGCCCCGGGACTAGCGGGATCGGCGAGCAGTACTTC